This section outlines one TCR beta chain sequence together with its context. Its cognate antigen has yet to be identified. No base quality values were provided; no much bigger clone lies one nucleotide off. The data originate from a study of blood T cells in healthy people across ages (dated by TCRdb to between 2014 and 2017). Context from the whole study: Template switching captured roughly one uniquely barcoded TCR beta cDNA molecule per two T cells in model experiments. Two additional independent replicas of 1 million unique cDNA reads from the same blood draw were analyzed for two donors (one aged 18 to 30 and one aged 80 or older). To track age-related changes in TCR beta repertoire diversity, the study relied on deep sequencing normalized with unique cDNA molecular identifiers. The donors were split into four age groups: young (average around 15 years), middle-aged (roughly 40), aged (approximately 60) and long-lived (more than 80).

The study at large found these results: Estimates of total diversity from one million sequenced T cells were regarded as lower bounds and underestimates. The long-lived group showed more naive CD4+ T cells, fewer expanded clones and increased TCR diversity than the aged group, suggesting age selection. Observed TCR beta diversity correlated strongly with the percentage of naive T cells measured by flow cytometry. Because profiling used bulk unsorted PBMCs, naive and antigen-experienced compartments could not be compared conclusively. Donor CMV infection status was unknown, potentially confounding age-related changes in expanded clonotypes. Observed TCR beta diversity per million T cells fell roughly linearly with age, and a significant reduction was already apparent by age roughly 40.

Counted from cysteine to phenylalanine, this CDR3 has 13 amino acids. The CDR3 DNA has 39 bases and is translated from base 1. V drops 0 bases and J drops 5 bases, leaving 8 bases in between. CDR1 SGDLS and CDR2 YYNGEE were looked up in the germline V gene. Libraries came from 5' RACE. The run used an Illumina HiSeq 2500. A second about 7 to 12 cycle PCR used a sample-barcoded 5' primer and a J-beta primer mix. A template-switch 5' adaptor carrying 12 random nucleotides introduced a unique molecular identifier onto each TCR beta cDNA molecule. Each sample yielded at least 2.5 million CDR3-containing paired-end reads. All of the RNA was converted into first-strand cDNA using the Mint cDNA synthesis kit, with a TRBC-specific oligonucleotide serving as the primer. Following uracil-DNA glycosylase treatment, all cDNA underwent a first 18-cycle PCR with the universal primers M1SS and BC2_uni_R. Processing in the source paper ran as follows. Each sample was normalized by randomly selecting 1 million high-quality reads, each carrying a distinct molecular identifier. Reads sharing molecular identifiers were discarded rather than binned into consensus sequences. MiTCR, with a Q25 quality threshold and the strictest error-elimination algorithm, was used for CDR3 identification, clonotype clustering and error correction. Lower-bound total TCR beta diversity was estimated with a nonparametric unseen species model using Euler transformation. TCRdb reprocessed the public reads (quality trimming at Q25 with fastp, clone calling with MiXCR) and kept in-frame beta chains. Records with the same CDR3 protein are collapsed into one entry carrying the most frequent genes and DNA. In this record, the V and J calls reflect TCRdb's handling and not the investigators' own analysis. This sample holds 800,000 to 1,300,000 distinct CDR3 sequences; 20% to 25% were observed only once. The ten top clones hold around 0.7% of the sample.

The roughly 39 donors, aged about 6 to 95 years, were systemically healthy Caucasian individuals from Russia. About 10 milliliters of peripheral blood were collected from each donor into EDTA-treated Vacutainer tubes. PBMCs were isolated by Ficoll-Paque density-gradient centrifugation, with at least 6 million obtained per sample. Trizol reagent was used to extract total RNA from PBMCs, with at least 5.5 micrograms per sample. For every donor, an aliquot of PBMCs went through flow cytometry to measure the percentages of naive CD45RAhigh/CD27high T cells. These data were likewise used in another study, on T cells of mothers and their children. From that second study: The donors were nine systemically healthy Caucasian individuals, made up of three mothers and their six children. cDNA synthesis used all of the extracted RNA, with approximately 1.4 ug of RNA in each 15 ul reaction. Sample barcodes and 2-4 random nucleotides were added via the M1S primer in the second PCR. Over 9.5 million TCR beta CDR3 reads were obtained for each mother, and 2.5 million to 3 million reads were obtained for each child. TCR recombination output is similarly shaped by thymic selection in related and unrelated pairs, with a minor effect exerted by inherited differences. Normalized repertoire overlap was always slightly but never significantly higher in related than unrelated mother-child pairs. No persistent microchimeric T cell clones were found, with a detection sensitivity of approximately 94 clones per million clonotypes. To look for features that set related mother-child pairs apart from unrelated individuals, the researchers ran deep NGS to compare the TCR beta repertoires of mothers and children. The mean age was roughly 36 +/- 4 years for the mothers and about 12 +/- 4 years for the children. Libraries were sequenced on Illumina HiSeq 2000 with 100+100 nt paired-end reads after adapter ligation with NEBNext reagents. To avoid cross-contamination, the mother libraries and the child libraries were prepared a month apart and sequenced in separate runs. Between 500,000 and 2,000,000 distinct TCR beta clonotypes were identified per donor. Naive TCR beta clonotypes were estimated from low-frequency clonotypes matched to each donor's FACS-determined naive share, without sorting.

The chain uses TRBV9 and TRBJ2-5, with the identity of the D gene unclear. The source of this sequence is a girl aged 2-9 years in good health. The specimen sequenced was blood. The nucleotide sequence reads TGTGCCAGCAGCGTAGACCCGTGGGAGACCCAGTACTTC. Its amino acids are CASSVDPWETQYF.